Listed here are 27 T cell receptor beta chains from one sample, sequenced in a study of OX40 agonist ivuxolimab in advanced cancers. Profiled with immunoSEQ multiplex PCR; TCRdb holds only in-frame clones, not every one. The sample lists about 41,000 clones; around 83% were seen once. The sequencing used CD4+ or CD8+ T cells sorted from blood, collected in a trial of the OX40 agonist ivuxolimab. Receptors were obtained from an adult with an advanced solid tumor such as melanoma, head and neck, liver or kidney cancer.

This chain links TRBV5-1 with TRBJ2-1, with a weak D call TRBD2 (5 bases). The CDR3 is 15 residues long. V gave up 0 bases and J gave up 6 bases, with 13 bases separating them. Germline lookup yields CDR1 SGHRS and CDR2 YFSETQ. The DNA of the CDR3 is TGCGCCAGCAGCTTGGAATCTAGCTGGGGCAATGAGCAGTTCTTC. Translating gives CASSLESSWGNEQFF. Full variable domain (missing parts from reference TRBV5-1 and TRBJ2-1): KAGVTQTPRYLIKTRGQQVTLSCSPISGHRSVSWYQQTPGQGLQFLFEYFSETQRNKGNFPGRFSGRQFSNSRSEMNVSTLELGDSALYLCASSLESSWGNEQFFGPGTRLTVL.

The rearrangement uses TRBV6-5 and TRBJ2-1; 13 nucleotides line up with TRBD2. Germline V gene lookup returns CDR1 MNHEY and CDR2 SVGAGI. The CDR3 is 16 amino acids. Losses at the gene ends were 1 base for V and 8 bases for J; bases not matched to a gene: 5. The CDR3 nucleotides are TGTGCCAGCAGTTACTGGACTAGCGGGGGAAGGGATGAGCAGTTCTTC. It codes for CASSYWTSGGRDEQFF.

The chain has TRBV5-1 and TRBJ1-1, with 9 nucleotides matching TRBD1. Germline V CDR1 and CDR2: SGHRS, YFSETQ. Trimming removed 3 bases from V and 4 bases from J; junction bases left unmatched: 10. The CDR3 totals 16 residues. The CDR3 loop reads CASSSHIGQGSTEAFF. The DNA of the CDR3 is TGCGCCAGCAGCTCCCACATCGGACAGGGGAGCACTGAAGCTTTCTTT.

The rearrangement uses TRBV4-1 and TRBJ2-7; D call uncertain. The CDR3 is 13 residues long. V dropped 0 bases and J dropped 3 bases, with 6 bases sitting between them. Per the germline V gene, CDR1 is MGHRA and CDR2 is YSYEKL. The CDR3 DNA is TGCGCCAGCAGCCAAGATCAATTCTACGAGCAGTACTTC. This encodes CASSQDQFYEQYF.

The V and J genes are TRBV9 and TRBJ2-1; D is undetermined. CDR1 SGDLS and CDR2 YYNGEE come from the germline V gene. The CDR3 extends over 15 amino acids. With 0 bases removed from V and 0 bases from J, the gap between germline ends came to 7 bases. In DNA, the CDR3 is TGTGCCAGCAGCGTAGAGCTCAACTCCTACAATGAGCAGTTCTTC. Protein product: CASSVELNSYNEQFF. Based on the CDR3 plus reference TRBV9 and TRBJ2-1, the full variable domain is DSGVTQTPKHLITATGQRVTLRCSPRSGDLSVYWYQQSLDQGLQFLIQYYNGEERAKGNILERFSAQQFPDLHSELNLSSLELGDSALYFCASSVELNSYNEQFFGPGTRLTVL.

This clone has a single count. The rearrangement joins TRBV5-1 to TRBJ2-2, with TRBD2 matching over 8 bases. The CDR3 sequence is 17 residues long. CDR1 is SGHRS and CDR2 is YFSETQ in the germline V gene. J was trimmed by 4 bases and V by 2 bases; bases with no gene match: 10. The CDR3 protein is CASSFLAGTRGTGELFF. The DNA of the CDR3 is TGCGCCAGCAGCTTCCTTGCCGGGACTAGAGGCACCGGGGAGCTGTTTTTT.

The chain joins TRBV19 to TRBJ1-1; 7 nucleotides align to TRBD1. Losses at the gene ends were 7 bases for V and 3 bases for J; bases not matched to a gene: 11. Germline CDR1 is LNHDA and CDR2 is SQIVND (reference sequence). The CDR3 runs to 15 residues. In DNA, the CDR3 is TGTGCCAGTACCCGAGGGATCAGGGGGGACACTGAAGCTTTCTTT. Translated: CASTRGIRGDTEAFF.

The chain uses TRBV7-3 and TRBJ2-5; D is perhaps TRBD2 (6 bases). Germline-derived CDR1 and CDR2 are SGHTA and FQGTGA. V was shortened by 4 bases and J by 5 bases, with 20 bases between the two germline ends. There are 16 residues in the CDR3. This CDR3 is CASSSPGTSLWETQYF. The DNA for the CDR3 is TGTGCCAGCAGCTCCCCCGGGACTTCCCTGTGGGAGACCCAGTACTTC.

This clone was observed a single time. The sample holds other DNA sequences that translate to the same CDR3. The rearrangement uses TRBV7-2 and TRBJ2-3, with 10 bases matching TRBD2. Germline assignment: CDR1 SGHTA and CDR2 FQGNSA. The length of the CDR3 is 16 residues. Trimming removed 3 bases from V and 5 bases from J; junction bases left unmatched: 8. The CDR3 DNA reads TGTGCCAGCAGCTTCCTATCTAGCGGGAGAGGAGATACGCAGTATTTT. Protein: CASSFLSSGRGDTQYF.

The J gene is TRBJ2-7, the V gene TRBV5-1, with D hard to call. The CDR3 has 12 amino acids. From germline, CDR1 is SGHRS and CDR2 YFSETQ. The ends were cut back, 5 bases at V and 0 bases at J, with 6 bases in the middle. The CDR3 reads CASRASSYEQYF. In nucleotides, the CDR3 is TGCGCCAGCAGGGCGAGCTCCTACGAGCAGTACTTC.

This clone has just a few counts. V is TRBV7-2 and J is TRBJ2-7; D uncertain. V was trimmed by 8 bases and J by 2 bases, leaving 13 bases between them. The CDR3 runs to 13 residues. In germline, CDR1 is SGHTA, CDR2 FQGNSA. This CDR3 is CASAFSPTYEQYF. The DNA for the CDR3 is TGTGCCAGCGCCTTTTCCCCCACCTACGAGCAGTACTTC.

V usage is TRBV27 and J usage is TRBJ1-2; D is unclear. V was cut by 6 bases and J by 5 bases, with 13 bases left in between. The germline gives CDR1 MNHEY, CDR2 SMNVEV (reference sequence). CDR3 length: 13 residues. The CDR3 region has the DNA TGTGCCAGCAGGGAGGGTGGGAAGTATGGCTACACCTTC. Protein sequence: CASREGGKYGYTF.

This clone has more than one count but fewer than ten. The chain has TRBV15 and TRBJ2-7, with 7 bases lining up with TRBD1. Trimming removed 0 bases from V and 3 bases from J; junction bases left unmatched: 8. The germline gives CDR1 LNHNV, CDR2 YYDKDF (reference sequence). The CDR3 is 16 amino acids. DNA for the CDR3: TGTGCCACCAGCAGAGAGAGGGGGACAGCCAACTACGAGCAGTACTTC. Encoded protein: CATSRERGTANYEQYF.

Written as DNA, the CDR3 is TGCACTGGTATGTACCCACGCGAGCAGTACTTC. This gives the protein CTGMYPREQYF. The chain combines TRBV20-1 with TRBJ2-7, with D uncertain. CDR1 and CDR2 from the germline V gene are DFQATT and SNEGSKA (reference sequence). The CDR3 is made up of 11 amino acids.

This chain joins TRBV9 and TRBJ1-2, with 8 nucleotides matching TRBD1. Germline CDR1 SGDLS, CDR2 YYNGEE. The trim removed 1 base at V and 1 base at J, leaving 15 bases unmatched. The CDR3 length is 19 residues. CDR3 sequence: CASSVSRTGGLLLNYGYTF. The CDR3 bases are TGTGCCAGCAGCGTATCCCGAACAGGGGGACTTTTACTTAACTATGGCTACACCTTC.

CDR3 nucleotide sequence: TGCGCCAGCAGTGATTTCGTTGGACAGGGGAACTCTGGGGCCAACGTCCTGACTTTC. It codes for CASSDFVGQGNSGANVLTF. This sequence joins TRBV10-2 and TRBJ2-6; 9 bases line up with TRBD1. In germline, CDR1 is WSHSY, CDR2 SAAADI. The J segment lost 0 bases and the V segment lost 3 bases, leaving 9 bases of the junction unmatched. CDR3 length equals 19 residues.

The V gene is TRBV5-6, the J gene TRBJ2-3, with a tentative D call TRBD2 (8 bases). Germline CDR1 and CDR2: SGHDT and YYEEEE. The length of the CDR3 is 17 residues. Trimming removed 4 bases from V and 2 bases from J, with 20 bases in between. The CDR3 DNA sequence: TGTGCCAGCAGCCCTCAAGGGGGCGGGAGGACCACAGATACGCAGTATTTT. Translating gives CASSPQGGGRTTDTQYF.

This chain connects TRBV7-9 to TRBJ1-1, with D uncertain. Trimming stripped 4 bases from V and 5 bases from J, with 14 bases between. The CDR3 is made up of 14 amino acids. CDR1 is SEHNR and CDR2 is FQNEAQ in the germline V gene (reference sequence). CDR3: CASSSPQPGTEAFF. CDR3 in DNA: TGTGCCAGCAGCTCCCCCCAGCCGGGAACTGAAGCTTTCTTT.

CDR3 sequence (DNA): TGTGCCAGCAGCTTAGCACCAGATGCCTCTGGAAACACCATATATTTT. It yields the protein CASSLAPDASGNTIYF. The J gene is TRBJ1-3, the V gene TRBV11-2; D call uncertain. The CDR3 consists of 16 residues. V was pared by 1 base and J by 0 bases, with 10 bases between. CDR1 SGHAT and CDR2 FQNNGV come from the germline V gene.

The chain couples TRBV7-3 to TRBJ1-1, with D possibly being TRBD1 (6 bases). Germline V CDR1 and CDR2: SGHTA, FQGTGA. V lost 5 bases and J 1 base, leaving 8 bases between the germline ends. This CDR3 has 13 amino acids. In DNA form, the CDR3 reads TGTGCCAGCAGCCTACAGGGGAACACTGAAGCTTTCTTT. Protein: CASSLQGNTEAFF.

The chain is built from TRBV7-9 and TRBJ2-6, with D hard to call. Germline V gene data show CDR1 as SEHNR and CDR2 as FQNEAQ (reference sequence). V was pared by 5 bases and J by 13 bases, with 9 bases between. The CDR3 is 11 residues long. The CDR3 DNA reads as TGTGCCAGCAGCCGTAATCAGGTCCTGACTTTC. As protein: CASSRNQVLTF.

The gene calls are TRBV7-3 and TRBJ2-3, with TRBD1 matching 9 bases. The germline V gene has CDR1 SGHTA and CDR2 FQGTGA. Losses at the gene ends were 5 bases for V and 3 bases for J; bases not matched to a gene: 9. CDR3 length: 16 amino acids. The CDR3 bases are TGTGCCAGCAGCCTCCATCCGGGGACAGGGACAGATACGCAGTATTTT. As protein: CASSLHPGTGTDTQYF.

The chain is built from TRBV7-1 and TRBJ1-5, with D unclear. TRBV7-1 qualifies as an ORF whose function is uncertain. With 4 bases removed from V and 0 bases from J, the gap between germline ends came to 10 bases. This CDR3 contains 15 residues. CDR3 sequence (DNA): TGTGCCAGCAGCTTAGACGGTACTAGCAATCAGCCCCAGCATTTT. Protein sequence: CASSLDGTSNQPQHF.

V usage is TRBV5-1 and J usage is TRBJ1-1, with 7 nucleotides matching TRBD1. Trimming removed 4 bases from V and 11 bases from J; junction bases left unmatched: 11. Germline CDR1 and CDR2: SGHRS and YFSETQ. This CDR3 has 13 amino acids. The DNA for the CDR3 is TGCGCCAGCAGCCCAGAGGGGGCTGGGAGGGCTTTCTTT. Protein: CASSPEGAGRAFF.

This clone was seen a few times. V gene TRBV19 combines with J gene TRBJ2-1, with D perhaps matching TRBD1 (6 bases). This CDR3 is 16 amino acids long. In germline, CDR1 is LNHDA, CDR2 SQIVND (reference sequence). V was trimmed by 0 bases and J by 1 base, leaving 10 bases between them. As DNA, the CDR3 is TGTGCCAGTAGTATAGAACAGGGAACATCCTACAATGAGCAGTTCTTC. Its protein product is CASSIEQGTSYNEQFF.

The chain employs TRBV27 and TRBJ2-7; tentative D call: TRBD2 (5 bases). The V gene's germline CDR1 is MNHEY and CDR2 SMNVEV (reference sequence). V was trimmed by 2 bases and J by 3 bases, leaving 11 bases between them. The CDR3 runs to 14 residues. CDR3 region: CASSLARGSYEQYF. The CDR3, as DNA: TGTGCCAGCAGTTTAGCACGAGGGAGCTACGAGCAGTACTTC.

The V and J genes are TRBV27 and TRBJ1-2, with D maybe TRBD1 (5 bases). The V end lost 6 bases, the J end lost 4 bases, and 18 bases lay between the germline ends. The germline V gene encodes CDR1 MNHEY and CDR2 SMNVEV (reference sequence). This CDR3 region has 15 residues. CDR3 DNA sequence: TGTGCCAGCAGACCGGGGGGGGGACTGGGCTATGGCTACACCTTC. Translated: CASRPGGGLGYGYTF.